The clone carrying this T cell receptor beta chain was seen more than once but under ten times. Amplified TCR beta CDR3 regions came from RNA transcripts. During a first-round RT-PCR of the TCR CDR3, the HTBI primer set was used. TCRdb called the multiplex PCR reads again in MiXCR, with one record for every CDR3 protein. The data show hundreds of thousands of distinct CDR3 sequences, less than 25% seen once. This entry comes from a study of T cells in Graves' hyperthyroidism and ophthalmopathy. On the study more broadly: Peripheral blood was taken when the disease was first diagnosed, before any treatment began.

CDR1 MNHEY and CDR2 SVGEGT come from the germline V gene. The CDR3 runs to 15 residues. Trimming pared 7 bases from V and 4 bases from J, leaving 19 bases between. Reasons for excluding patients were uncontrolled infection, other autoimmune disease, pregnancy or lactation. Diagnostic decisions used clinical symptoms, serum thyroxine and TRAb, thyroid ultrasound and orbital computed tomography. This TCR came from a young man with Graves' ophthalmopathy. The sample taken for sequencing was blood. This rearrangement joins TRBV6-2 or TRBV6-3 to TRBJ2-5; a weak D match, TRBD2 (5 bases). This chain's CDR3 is CASIKGLGGGETQYF. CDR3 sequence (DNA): TGTGCCAGCATCAAGGGTCTTGGAGGTGGAGAGACCCAGTACTTC.